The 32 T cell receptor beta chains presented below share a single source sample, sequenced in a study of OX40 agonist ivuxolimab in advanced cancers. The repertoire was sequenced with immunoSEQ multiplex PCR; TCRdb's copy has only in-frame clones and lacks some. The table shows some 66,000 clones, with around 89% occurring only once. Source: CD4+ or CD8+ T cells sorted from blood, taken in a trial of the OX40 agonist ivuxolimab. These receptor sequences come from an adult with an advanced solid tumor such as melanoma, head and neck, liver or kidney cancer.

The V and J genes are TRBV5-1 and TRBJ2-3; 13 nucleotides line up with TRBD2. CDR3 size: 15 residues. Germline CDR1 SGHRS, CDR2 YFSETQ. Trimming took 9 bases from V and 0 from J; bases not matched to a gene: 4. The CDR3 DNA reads TGCGCCACTACGACTAGCGGGGGGAGCACAGATACGCAGTATTTT. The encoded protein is CATTTSGGSTDTQYF.

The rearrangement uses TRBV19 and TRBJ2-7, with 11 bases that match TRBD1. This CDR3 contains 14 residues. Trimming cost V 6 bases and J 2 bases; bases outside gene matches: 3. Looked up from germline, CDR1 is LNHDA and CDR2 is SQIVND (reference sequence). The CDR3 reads CASRGQGETYEQYF. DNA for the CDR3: TGTGCCAGTAGGGGACAGGGGGAAACCTACGAGCAGTACTTC.

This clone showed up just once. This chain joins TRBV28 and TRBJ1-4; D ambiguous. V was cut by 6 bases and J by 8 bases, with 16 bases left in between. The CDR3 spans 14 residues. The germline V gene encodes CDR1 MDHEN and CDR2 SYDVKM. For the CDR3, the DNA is TGTGCCAGCAGCCCCCCGGCAGAACGGGAAAAACTGTTTTTT. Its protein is CASSPPAEREKLFF.

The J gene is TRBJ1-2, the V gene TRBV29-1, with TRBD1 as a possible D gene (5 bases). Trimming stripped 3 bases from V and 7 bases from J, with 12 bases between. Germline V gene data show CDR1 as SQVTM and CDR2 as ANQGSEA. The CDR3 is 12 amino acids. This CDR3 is CSVDKGISGYTF. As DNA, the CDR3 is TGCAGCGTTGATAAGGGGATTAGTGGCTACACCTTC.

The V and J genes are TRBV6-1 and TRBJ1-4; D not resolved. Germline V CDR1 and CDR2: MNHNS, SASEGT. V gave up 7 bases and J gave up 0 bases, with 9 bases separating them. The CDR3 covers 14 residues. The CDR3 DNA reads TGTGCCAGCAAGCCTGATGCAACTAATGAAAAACTGTTTTTT. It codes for CASKPDATNEKLFF.

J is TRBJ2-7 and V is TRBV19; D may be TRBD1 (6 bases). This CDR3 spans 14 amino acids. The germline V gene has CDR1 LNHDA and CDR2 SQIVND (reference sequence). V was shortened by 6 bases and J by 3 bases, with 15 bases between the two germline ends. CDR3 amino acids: CASSLGGISYEQYF. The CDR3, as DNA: TGTGCCAGTAGCCTAGGGGGAATCAGCTACGAGCAGTACTTC.

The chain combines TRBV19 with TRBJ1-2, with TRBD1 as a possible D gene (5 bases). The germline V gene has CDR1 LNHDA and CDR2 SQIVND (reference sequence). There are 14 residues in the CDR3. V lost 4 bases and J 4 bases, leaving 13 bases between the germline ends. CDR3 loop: CASSRQGGGYGYTF. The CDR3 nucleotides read TGTGCCAGTAGTAGACAAGGTGGGGGCTATGGCTACACCTTC.

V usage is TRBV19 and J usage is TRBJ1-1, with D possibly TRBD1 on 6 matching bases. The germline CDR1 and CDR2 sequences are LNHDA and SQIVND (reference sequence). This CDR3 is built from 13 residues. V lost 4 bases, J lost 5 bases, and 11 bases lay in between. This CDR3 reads CASSTTRGTEAFF. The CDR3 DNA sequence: TGTGCCAGTAGTACGACCAGGGGAACTGAAGCTTTCTTT.

The CDR3 DNA sequence: TGTGCCAGCAGATCCGGGACAGTTCCCTACGAGCAGTACTTC. Translating gives CASRSGTVPYEQYF. V usage is TRBV28 and J usage is TRBJ2-7; 7 nucleotides line up with TRBD1. The ends lost 6 bases at V and 2 bases at J; junction bases unmatched: 7. Germline-derived CDR1 and CDR2 are MDHEN and SYDVKM. The CDR3 spans 14 residues.

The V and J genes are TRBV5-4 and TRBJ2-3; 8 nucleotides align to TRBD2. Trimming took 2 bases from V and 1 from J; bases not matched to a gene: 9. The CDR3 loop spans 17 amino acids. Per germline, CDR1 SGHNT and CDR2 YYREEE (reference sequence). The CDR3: CASSFLPGGVGTDTQYF. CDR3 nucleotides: TGTGCCAGCAGCTTCCTCCCCGGGGGGGTCGGCACAGATACGCAGTATTTT.

The CDR3 here is CASSFANVGTDTQYF. CDR3 bases: TGCGCCAGCAGCTTTGCGAACGTGGGTACAGATACGCAGTATTTT. This chain links TRBV5-1 with TRBJ2-3; D not certain. The CDR3 is 15 residues long. Germline CDR1 reads SGHRS; CDR2 reads YFSETQ. V lost 2 bases, J lost 3 bases, and 13 bases lay in between.

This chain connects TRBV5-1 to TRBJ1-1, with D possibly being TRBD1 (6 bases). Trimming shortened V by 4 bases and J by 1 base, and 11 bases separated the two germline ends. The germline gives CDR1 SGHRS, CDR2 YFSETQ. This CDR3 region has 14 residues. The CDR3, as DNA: TGCGCCAGCAGCAAGGACAGACAGAACACTGAAGCTTTCTTT. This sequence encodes CASSKDRQNTEAFF. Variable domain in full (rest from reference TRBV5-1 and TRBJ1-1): KAGVTQTPRYLIKTRGQQVTLSCSPISGHRSVSWYQQTPGQGLQFLFEYFSETQRNKGNFPGRFSGRQFSNSRSEMNVSTLELGDSALYLCASSKDRQNTEAFFGQGTRLTVV.

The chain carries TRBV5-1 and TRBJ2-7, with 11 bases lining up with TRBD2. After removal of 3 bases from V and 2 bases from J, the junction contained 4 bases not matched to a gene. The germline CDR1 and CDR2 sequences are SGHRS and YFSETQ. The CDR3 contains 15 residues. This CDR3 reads CASSWGLAEAYEQYF. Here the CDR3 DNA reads TGCGCCAGCAGCTGGGGACTAGCGGAGGCCTACGAGCAGTACTTC.

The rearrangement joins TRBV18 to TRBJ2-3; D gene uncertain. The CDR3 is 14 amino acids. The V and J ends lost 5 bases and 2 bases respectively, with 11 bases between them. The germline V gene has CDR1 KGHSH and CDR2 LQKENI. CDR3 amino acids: CASSFRETTDTQYF. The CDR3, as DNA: TGTGCCAGCTCATTCAGAGAAACCACAGATACGCAGTATTTT.

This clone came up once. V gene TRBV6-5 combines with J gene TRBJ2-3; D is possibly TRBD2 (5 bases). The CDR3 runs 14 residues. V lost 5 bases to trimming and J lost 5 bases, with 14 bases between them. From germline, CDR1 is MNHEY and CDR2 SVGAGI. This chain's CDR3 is CASSTRGLRDTQYF. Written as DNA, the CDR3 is TGTGCCAGCAGTACTCGGGGTTTACGAGATACGCAGTATTTT.

The CDR3 here is CASGQGYDTEAFF. The CDR3 DNA is TGCGCCAGCGGACAGGGGTACGACACTGAAGCTTTCTTT. This chain connects TRBV5-1 to TRBJ1-1; 9 nucleotides match TRBD1. Trimming at V came to 7 bases and at J to 3 bases, leaving 4 bases not matched to a gene. This CDR3 is 13 amino acids long. Germline V gives CDR1 SGHRS, CDR2 YFSETQ. The full variable domain, rest sourced from reference TRBV5-1 and TRBJ1-1, is KAGVTQTPRYLIKTRGQQVTLSCSPISGHRSVSWYQQTPGQGLQFLFEYFSETQRNKGNFPGRFSGRQFSNSRSEMNVSTLELGDSALYLCASGQGYDTEAFFGQGTRLTVV.

The CDR3: CASSEAGLDYNEQFF. The DNA of the CDR3 is TGTGCCAGCAGTGAAGCAGGGTTGGACTACAATGAGCAGTTCTTC. The genes are TRBV2 and TRBJ2-1; unclear D gene. Between the trimmed V and J ends, which lost 0 bases and 3 bases, there was a span of 9 bases. Germline V CDR1 and CDR2: SNHLY, FYNNEI. The CDR3 is 15 amino acids.

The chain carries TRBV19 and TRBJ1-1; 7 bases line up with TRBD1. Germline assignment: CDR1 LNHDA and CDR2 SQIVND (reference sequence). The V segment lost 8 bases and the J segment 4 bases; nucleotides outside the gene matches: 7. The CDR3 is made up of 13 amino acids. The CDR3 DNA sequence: TGTGCCAGTCGCCGACAGGGCCTCACTGAAGCTTTCTTT. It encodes CASRRQGLTEAFF.

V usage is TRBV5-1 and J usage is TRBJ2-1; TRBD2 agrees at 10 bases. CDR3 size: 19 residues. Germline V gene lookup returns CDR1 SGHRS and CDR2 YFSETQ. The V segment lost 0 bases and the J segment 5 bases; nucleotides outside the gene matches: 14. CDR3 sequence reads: CASSLVGSILAGRNNEQFF. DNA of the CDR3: TGCGCCAGCAGCTTGGTTGGATCAATACTAGCGGGGAGGAACAATGAGCAGTTCTTC. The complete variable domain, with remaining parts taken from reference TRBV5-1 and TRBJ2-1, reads KAGVTQTPRYLIKTRGQQVTLSCSPISGHRSVSWYQQTPGQGLQFLFEYFSETQRNKGNFPGRFSGRQFSNSRSEMNVSTLELGDSALYLCASSLVGSILAGRNNEQFFGPGTRLTVL.

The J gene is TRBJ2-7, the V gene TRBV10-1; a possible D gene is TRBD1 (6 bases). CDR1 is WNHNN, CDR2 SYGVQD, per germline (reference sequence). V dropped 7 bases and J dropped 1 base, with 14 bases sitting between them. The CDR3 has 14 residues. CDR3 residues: CASKETGRSYEQYF. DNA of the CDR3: TGCGCCAGCAAAGAGACAGGACGATCCTACGAGCAGTACTTC.

As DNA, the CDR3 is TGTGCCAGCAGCTTTCCCAGGGAGGGGGCGCGTTCTGGAAACACCATATATTTT. Amino acid sequence: CASSFPREGARSGNTIYF. This rearrangement joins TRBV7-8 to TRBJ1-3; 7 bases match TRBD1. CDR3 length: 18 amino acids. V was pared by 3 bases and J by 1 base, with 12 bases of the junction left unmatched. Germline loops: CDR1 SGHVS, CDR2 FQNEAQ.

This CDR3 is CASSGLAGGYSNYGYTF. In DNA form, the CDR3 reads TGTGCCAGCAGTGGCCTCGCGGGAGGGTACTCTAACTATGGCTACACCTTC. The gene calls are TRBV6-1 and TRBJ1-2; D call uncertain. Germline CDR1 MNHNS, CDR2 SASEGT. Trimming removed 4 bases at V and 0 bases at J, with 18 bases between. The CDR3 contains 17 residues.

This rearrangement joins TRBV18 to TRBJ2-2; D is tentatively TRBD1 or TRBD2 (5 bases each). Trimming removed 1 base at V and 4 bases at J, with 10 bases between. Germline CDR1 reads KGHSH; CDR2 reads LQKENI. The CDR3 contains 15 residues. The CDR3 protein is CASSPLIGGTGELFF. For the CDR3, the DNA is TGTGCCAGCTCACCACTTATTGGGGGCACCGGGGAGCTGTTTTTT.

The CDR3, as DNA: TGTGCCAGCAGCTTAGTAGGATCTTACACAGATACGCAGTATTTT. This encodes CASSLVGSYTDTQYF. V and J are TRBV7-2 and TRBJ2-3; D uncertain. CDR1 is SGHTA, CDR2 FQGNSA, per germline. The CDR3 covers 15 residues. The V and J ends lost 1 base and 2 bases respectively, with 10 bases between them.

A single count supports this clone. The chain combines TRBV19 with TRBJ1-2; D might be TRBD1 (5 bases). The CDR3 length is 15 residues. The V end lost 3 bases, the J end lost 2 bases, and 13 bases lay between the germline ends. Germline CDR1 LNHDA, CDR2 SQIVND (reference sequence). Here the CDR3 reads CASSILSAGNYGYTF. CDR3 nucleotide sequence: TGTGCCAGTAGTATTTTGTCAGCAGGGAACTATGGCTACACCTTC.

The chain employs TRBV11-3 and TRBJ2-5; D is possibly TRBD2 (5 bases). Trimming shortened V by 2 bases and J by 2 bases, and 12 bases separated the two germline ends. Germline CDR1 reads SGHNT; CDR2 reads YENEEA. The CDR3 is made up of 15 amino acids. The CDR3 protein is CASSLFGERQETQYF. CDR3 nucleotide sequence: TGTGCCAGCAGCTTATTTGGAGAGCGGCAAGAGACCCAGTACTTC.

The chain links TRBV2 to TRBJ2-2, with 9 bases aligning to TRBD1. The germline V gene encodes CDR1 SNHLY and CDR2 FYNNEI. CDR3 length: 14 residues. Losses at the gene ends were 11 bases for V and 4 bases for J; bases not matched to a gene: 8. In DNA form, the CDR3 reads TGTGCCGGGGGGACAGGGCGCTTCACCGGGGAGCTGTTTTTT. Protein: CAGGTGRFTGELFF.

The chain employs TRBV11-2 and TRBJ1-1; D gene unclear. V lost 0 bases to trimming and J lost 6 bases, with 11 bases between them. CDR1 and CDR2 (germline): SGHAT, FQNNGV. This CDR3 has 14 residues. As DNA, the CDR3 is TGTGCCAGCAGCTTAGATTTAGGAATGCCTGAAGCTTTCTTT. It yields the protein CASSLDLGMPEAFF. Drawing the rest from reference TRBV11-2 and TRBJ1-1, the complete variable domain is EAGVAQSPRYKIIEKRQSVAFWCNPISGHATLYWYQQILGQGPKLLIQFQNNGVVDDSQLPKDRFSAERLKGVDSTLKIQPAKLEDSAVYLCASSLDLGMPEAFFGQGTRLTVV.

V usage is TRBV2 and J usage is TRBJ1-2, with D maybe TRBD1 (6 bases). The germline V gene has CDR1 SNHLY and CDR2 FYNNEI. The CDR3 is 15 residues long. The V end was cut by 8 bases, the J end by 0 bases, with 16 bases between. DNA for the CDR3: TGTGCCAGCGGACCACGACACAGGGCTAACTATGGCTACACCTTC. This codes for CASGPRHRANYGYTF.

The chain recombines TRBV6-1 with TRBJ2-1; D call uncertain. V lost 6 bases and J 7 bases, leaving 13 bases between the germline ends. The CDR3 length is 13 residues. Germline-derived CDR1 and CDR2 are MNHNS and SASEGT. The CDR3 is CASRTGVGNEQFF. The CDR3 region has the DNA TGTGCCAGCAGGACTGGGGTGGGGAATGAGCAGTTCTTC.

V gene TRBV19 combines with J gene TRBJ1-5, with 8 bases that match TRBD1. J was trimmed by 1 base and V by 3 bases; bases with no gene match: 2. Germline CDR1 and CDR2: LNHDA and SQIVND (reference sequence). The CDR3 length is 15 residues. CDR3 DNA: TGTGCCAGTAGTATGGACAGGGTGAGCAATCAGCCCCAGCATTTT. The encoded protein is CASSMDRVSNQPQHF. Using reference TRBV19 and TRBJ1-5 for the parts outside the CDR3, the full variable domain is DGGITQSPKYLFRKEGQNVTLSCEQNLNHDAMYWYRQDPGQGLRLIYYSQIVNDFQKGDIAEGYSVSREKKESFPLTVTSAQKNPTAFYLCASSMDRVSNQPQHFGDGTRLSIL.

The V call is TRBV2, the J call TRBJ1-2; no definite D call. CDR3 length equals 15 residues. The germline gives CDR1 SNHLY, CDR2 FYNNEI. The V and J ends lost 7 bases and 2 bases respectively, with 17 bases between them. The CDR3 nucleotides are TGTGCCAGCAACCGGGCCTCGGCGGGGAACTATGGCTACACCTTC. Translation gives CASNRASAGNYGYTF.